The present TCR beta chain was sequenced within a study of blood T cells in healthy people across ages. Whole-study findings and limits: Nothing was known about donor CMV status, and this possibly confounded expanded clonotype changes. Significant beta diversity loss was already apparent by age roughly 43, declining roughly linearly.

CDR1 and CDR2 from the germline V gene are MDHEN and SYDVKM. This CDR3 is built from 15 residues. V was cut by 4 bases and J by 3 bases, with 16 bases left in between. This clonotype was recorded only once. Its antigen is unidentified. A much larger clone lies one base from this, so it may be a read error. Primed by a sample-barcoded 5' primer and a J-beta primer mix, a second PCR proceeded for about 6 to 12 cycles. TCRdb re-derived calls from the 5' RACE reads in MiXCR, one entry per CDR3 protein. The data show some 940,000 distinct CDR3 sequences, about 28% seen once. The study drew donors from healthy Caucasian individuals in Russia aged about 6 to 95. This same sample was also taken into another study, of T cells of mothers and their children. Per that study: Mothers yielded over 8.5 million CDR3 reads, children some 2.9 million each.

The chain is built from TRBV28 and TRBJ2-7; tentative D call: TRBD1 (5 bases). The source is a woman aged 40 to 55 in good health. The sequencing input was blood. The CDR3 DNA reads as TGTGCCAGCAGTTACGATGGGGCAGGAAACTACGAGCAGTACTTC. Translation gives CASSYDGAGNYEQYF.